These 19 T cell receptor beta chains were all obtained from the same sample, sequenced in a study of blood T cell repertoires in COVID-19. Here immunoSEQ multiplex PCR was the method, and the copy in TCRdb shows in-frame clones only, minus some. Seen here are 300,000 to 350,000 clones, just under 90% observed once, and the top ten hold almost 9.5%. Sequencing was performed on PBMCs or T cells enriched from blood (not recorded which). The receptors were gathered from a woman aged 30 to 39 who had recovered from COVID-19.

The chain combines TRBV19 with TRBJ1-5, with TRBD1 identical over 9 bases. Losses at the gene ends were 3 bases for V and 5 bases for J; bases not matched to a gene: 2. The germline CDR1 and CDR2 sequences are LNHDA and SQIVND (reference sequence). The CDR3 loop spans 14 amino acids. The CDR3 sequence is CASSIWTGDQPQHF. DNA for the CDR3: TGTGCCAGTAGTATCTGGACAGGGGATCAGCCCCAGCATTTT.

The genes are TRBV3-1 (or the pseudogene TRBV3-2) and TRBJ2-7, with a weak D call TRBD1 (6 bases). CDR1 is LGHDT and CDR2 is YNNKEL in the germline V gene (reference sequence). This CDR3 contains 14 residues. V shed 4 bases and J shed 3 bases, with 13 bases lying between them. The CDR3, as DNA: TGTGCCAGCAGCCCGCTAGGGGACAACTACGAGCAGTACTTC. Its protein product is CASSPLGDNYEQYF.

The chain employs TRBV2 and TRBJ2-5; TRBD1 aligns across 7 bases. CDR3 length: 13 residues. V shed 6 bases, J shed 3 bases, and the junction held 4 bases outside the gene matches. Germline CDR1 reads SNHLY; CDR2 reads FYNNEI. The CDR3 region has the DNA TGTGCCAGCAGGATTACAGGGGAAGAGACCCAGTACTTC. Its translation: CASRITGEETQYF.

The genes are TRBV2 and TRBJ2-2; D is possibly TRBD1 (6 bases). Deletions cut 8 bases from V and 2 bases from J, with 15 bases between. The length of the CDR3 is 15 residues. Looked up from germline, CDR1 is SNHLY and CDR2 is FYNNEI. The CDR3 DNA reads as TGTGCCAGCGCCGTGGGGGCGATAAACACCGGGGAGCTGTTTTTT. Its protein is CASAVGAINTGELFF.

The rearrangement links TRBV12-5 to TRBJ1-2; TRBD1 matches at 7 bases. The germline V gene encodes CDR1 LGHNT and CDR2 FRNRAP. V lost 6 bases to trimming and J lost 4 bases; unmatched junction nucleotides: 11. The CDR3 spans 15 residues. The CDR3 nucleotides are TGTGCTAGTGGATCCAATGGACAGGCGGTCTATGGCTACACCTTC. Translated, it gives CASGSNGQAVYGYTF.

The chain combines TRBV24-1 with TRBJ2-2; 10 bases map to TRBD1. This CDR3 is 14 amino acids long. In germline, CDR1 is KGHDR, CDR2 SFDVKD. Unmatched junction bases numbered 3, after V lost 9 bases and J lost 3 bases. CDR3 sequence: CATAGQGDTGELFF. The CDR3, as DNA: TGTGCCACCGCTGGACAGGGGGACACCGGGGAGCTGTTTTTT.

The chain links TRBV6-4 to TRBJ1-1; no clear D. The CDR3 totals 15 residues. Trimming left V 4 bases short and J 6 bases short, with 18 bases between. CDR1 and CDR2 (germline): MRHNA, SNTAGT. The CDR3 protein is CASSATQDRRAEAFF. CDR3 DNA: TGTGCCAGCAGTGCCACCCAAGACCGTCGGGCTGAAGCTTTCTTT.

The chain carries TRBV19 and TRBJ1-1; D uncertain. The germline gives CDR1 LNHDA, CDR2 SQIVND (reference sequence). The CDR3 is made up of 15 amino acids. Deletions cut 3 bases from V and 0 bases from J, with 11 bases between. Here the CDR3 DNA reads TGTGCCAGTAGTATCTTGCGGGTCCTGAACACTGAAGCTTTCTTT. It yields the protein CASSILRVLNTEAFF.

The chain carries TRBV7-9 and TRBJ2-3, with 7 bases aligning to TRBD2. V lost 0 bases and J lost 5; bases outside the gene matches: 2. Looked up from germline, CDR1 is SEHNR and CDR2 is FQNEAQ (reference sequence). The CDR3 is 14 amino acids. The CDR3: CASSLAGGKDTQYF. In nucleotides, the CDR3 is TGTGCCAGCAGCTTAGCGGGAGGGAAAGATACGCAGTATTTT.

CDR3 residues: CASRAGGEQFF. The CDR3 nucleotides read TGTGCCAGCCGCGCGGGAGGGGAGCAGTTCTTC. This chain uses TRBV2 with TRBJ2-1; TRBD2 aligns across 9 bases. The CDR3 spans 11 residues. In germline, CDR1 is SNHLY, CDR2 FYNNEI. The V gene end was trimmed by 8 bases and the J gene end by 10 bases; junction bases not matched to a gene: 3.

The J gene is TRBJ2-7, the V gene TRBV6-4; TRBD2 aligns across 7 bases. Germline V gene lookup returns CDR1 MRHNA and CDR2 SNTAGT. This CDR3 has 13 amino acids. Unmatched junction bases numbered 7, after V lost 5 bases and J lost 6 bases. CDR3 DNA sequence: TGTGCCAGCAGTCGCACAGAGCGGGGCGAGCAGTACTTC. Amino acid sequence: CASSRTERGEQYF.

The V and J genes are TRBV10-1 and TRBJ1-2; D is possibly TRBD1 (5 bases). Germline CDR1 reads WNHNN; CDR2 reads SYGVQD (reference sequence). CDR3 length: 13 amino acids. The germline V and J ends were trimmed by 6 bases and 2 bases, with 10 bases remaining between them. The CDR3 region is CASSDRVNYGYTF. As DNA, the CDR3 is TGCGCCAGCAGCGACAGAGTAAACTATGGCTACACCTTC.

V and J are TRBV5-1 and TRBJ2-1, with D perhaps TRBD2 (6 bases). V dropped 4 bases and J dropped 5 bases, with 13 bases sitting between them. The germline gives CDR1 SGHRS, CDR2 YFSETQ. The CDR3 covers 14 residues. The CDR3 nucleotides are TGCGCCAGCAGCAATCGACTAGGCCACAATGAGCAGTTCTTC. It translates to CASSNRLGHNEQFF.

The gene calls are TRBV18 and TRBJ1-2, with D tentatively TRBD1 (6 bases). CDR3 length equals 14 residues. Germline loops: CDR1 KGHSH, CDR2 LQKENI. The V end was cut by 3 bases, the J end by 4 bases, with 12 bases between. The CDR3 sequence is CASSPPTGSYGYTF. The CDR3 DNA is TGTGCCAGCTCACCCCCCACAGGGAGCTATGGCTACACCTTC.

The chain couples TRBV28 to TRBJ1-5; 10 bases fit TRBD1. Trimming removed 5 bases from V and 6 bases from J; junction bases left unmatched: 19. The germline V gene has CDR1 MDHEN and CDR2 SYDVKM. The CDR3 has 19 amino acids. In nucleotides, the CDR3 is TGTGCCAGCAGTAAGGGGCGGGGGGACAGGGGCGTTTTAGGTCAGCCCCAGCATTTT. It is translated as CASSKGRGDRGVLGQPQHF.

The V call is TRBV28, the J call TRBJ2-3, with 10 bases that match TRBD1. Germline CDR1 reads MDHEN; CDR2 reads SYDVKM. CDR3 size: 15 residues. The V and J ends lost 6 bases and 5 bases, in that order; junction bases with no gene match: 8. The CDR3, as DNA: TGTGCCAGCAGCTGGACAGGGGGTTTAAGAGATACGCAGTATTTT. Protein product: CASSWTGGLRDTQYF.

This clone appeared once. The CDR3 DNA reads as TGTGCCAGCAGCTTGCAGGGGGTGGGTGGCTACACCTTC. The encoded protein is CASSLQGVGGYTF. The rearrangement uses TRBV7-2 and TRBJ1-2; 7 bases agree with TRBD1. Unmatched junction bases numbered 5, after V lost 3 bases and J lost 7 bases. Per germline, CDR1 SGHTA and CDR2 FQGNSA. The CDR3 has 13 amino acids.

The chain employs TRBV28 and TRBJ1-1; 8 bases match TRBD1. CDR1 and CDR2 (germline): MDHEN, SYDVKM. Germline trimming cut 6 bases from V and 6 bases from J; bases unmatched to any gene: 9. This CDR3 has 14 amino acids. CDR3 region: CASRTSGGPAEAFF. In DNA, the CDR3 is TGTGCCAGCAGGACCTCAGGGGGCCCTGCTGAAGCTTTCTTT.

This chain connects TRBV5-5 to TRBJ1-1, with TRBD1 identical over 7 bases. Germline V gene lookup returns CDR1 SGHKS and CDR2 YYEKEE (reference sequence). Trimming at V came to 5 bases and at J to 5 bases, leaving 3 bases not matched to a gene. The CDR3 has 12 residues. CDR3 sequence reads: CASRPGGTEAFF. The CDR3 DNA reads TGTGCCAGCAGGCCAGGGGGGACTGAAGCTTTCTTT.